One T cell receptor (beta chain) is described in this entry. The target antigen is unknown. The CDR3 extends over 13 amino acids. V lost 6 bases and J lost 0, with 8 bases in between. The germline CDR1 and CDR2 sequences are MNHEY and SMNVEV (reference sequence). Use of 60 Vbeta and 13 Jbeta primers characterized the PCR. The data were produced by immunoSEQ multiplex PCR, yet TCRdb's version contains in-frame clones alone and is incomplete. Among about 130,000 clones listed, 60% to 75% were seen once. These data are taken from a study of cytomegalovirus exposure and HLA in healthy donors. The study, taken as a whole, reports: Most sequenced TCRs were rare (though some public TCRs occurred in many donors). In vitro checks showed that a few CMV-associated chains really do target CMV antigens. Reports indicated that the classifier achieved high specificity and sensitivity in diagnosing cytomegalovirus status. TCR beta V segments were, for the most part, productive about 87% or about 30% of the time in an earlier analysis.

The sequenced sample consisted of PBMCs. This receptor was identified in a man aged 25 to 45 in good health and CMV-seronegative. The V call is TRBV27, the J call TRBJ1-1; D is unresolved. CDR3 sequence reads: CASRKAMNTEAFF. CDR3 bases: TGTGCCAGCAGAAAAGCCATGAACACTGAAGCTTTCTTT.